This TCR beta chain was identified in a study of monozygotic twins with inflammatory bowel disease (dated by TCRdb to between 2017 and 2020). Turning to the overall study: In total, 30 or so monozygotic twin pairs made up the full study: 19 Danish pairs, all IBD-discordant, plus nine German pairs, of which four were IBD-concordant and five were IBD-discordant. Disease-associated traits were sought mainly through comparisons between IBD patients and their genetically identical healthy co-twins within discordant pairs. Each individual had, on average, about 151 000 unique TCRalpha sequences and 181 000 unique TCRbeta sequences available for analysis. Study-wide findings and limitations: Compared with healthy twins, IBD patients had fewer clonotypes in common with other individuals, a difference most pronounced in patients showing signs of disease activity. Distinction between different T cell subtypes could not be achieved in the analysis. The results gave no support for a single strong signal or clonotype linked to IBD. Repertoire similarity did not differ between concordant and discordant twins, which could be due to limited statistical power. A decrease in TCRbeta repertoire diversity, as measured by inverse Simpson index, was observed in IBD patients compared with their healthy co-twins. Because patients were on differing immunosuppressive treatments, the repertoires may have picked up extra background noise and inter-individual variability.

From each donor, an approximately 2.5 ml peripheral blood sample was drawn into PAXgene tubes and stored at -80 degrees C. Total RNA was isolated from whole blood with the PAXgene blood miRNA kit on an automated QIAcube, without T cell sorting. Peripheral blood from monozygotic twin pairs concordant or discordant for inflammatory bowel disease was subjected to deep TCRalpha and TCRbeta repertoire profiling with unique molecular barcoding. For every twin pair, smoking habits were documented, and each individual was categorised as a current, former or never smoker. Receptors were amplified or captured by 5' RACE. Each TCR library was prepared from 3,000 to 4,500 ng of total RNA. For each sample, cDNA synthesis with SMARTScribe reverse transcriptase was split into eight separate reactions. During cDNA synthesis, template switching was used to introduce unique molecular identifiers that contained a 6-nucleotide sample barcode. TCRalpha and TCRbeta cDNA was amplified by two nested PCRs of roughly 15 and 9 cycles, with bead purification after each PCR. Before amplification, the cDNA was treated with uracil DNA-glycosylase and purified using the QIAquick PCR purification kit. The second PCR added Illumina TruSeq-compatible adapters along with sample-specific barcodes. TapeStation and Qubit were used to check library quality and concentration, and 4.5 to 5 ng of each library was pooled. Sequencing of pooled libraries was carried out on an Illumina HiSeq2500 single-index Rapid Run using 2 x 100 bp reads and custom sequencing primers. Per the authors' processing: MiGEC version 1.2.6 was used for UMI-based consensus assembly, which corrected PCR and sequencing errors. MiXCR version 2.1.1 was used to carry out V(D)J alignment, clonotype assembly and CDR3 extraction. To normalise gene usage, clonotype sharing and MAIT/NKT TCR abundance, the analysis used the top 1000, 10 000 and 20 000 clonotypes per sample. After downsampling to 27 000 UMIs, diversity was calculated as the inverse Simpson index using the vegan R package. Paired Mann-Whitney U tests were applied to discordant twin pairs, and Benjamini-Hochberg correction was used for multiple testing. Following reprocessing of the reads by TCRdb, the data hold one row per CDR3 protein sequence and no DNA is available. The V and J calls reflect TCRdb's pipeline rather than the authors' work. The sample table includes approximately 300,000 distinct CDR3 sequences. Of the sample, about 5% falls within the top ten clones.

A note on this clonotype: There is no known antigen for this receptor.

CDR1 and CDR2, per the germline V gene (reference sequence), are DFQATT and SNEGSKA. Including the terminal cysteine and phenylalanine, the CDR3 comprises 13 residues. No coding sequence is recorded. The receptor comes from a human donor with ulcerative colitis or Crohn's disease, or a healthy co-twin of an affected twin (not recorded which). What was sequenced was blood. The rearranged chain carries TRBV20-1 and TRBJ2-5; TCRdb picks TRBD2, but there is no DNA to check that call. For the CDR3, the sequence is CSATPTKPETQYF.